This is a list of T cell receptor beta chains from one sample in a study of blood T cell repertoires in COVID-19. The table came from immunoSEQ multiplex PCR; TCRdb's copy has only in-frame clones and leaves some out. Here the sample spans over 85,000 clones, approximately 87% being singletons. Sequencing was performed on peripheral blood. The receptor set was obtained from a human donor in a cohort sampled during active COVID-19. CDR3s leave out the opening cysteine and the closing phenylalanine or tryptophan. Not all rows give a size; the values are once, few, many and, for expanded clones, a class.

length	V	J	size	CDR3
14	TRBV30	TRBJ2-1	NA	AWSGVLAGAYNEQF
11	TRBV7-3	TRBJ2-7	NA	ASSLSGGPEQY
11	TRBV28	TRBJ2-1	NA	ASSDLVYNEQF
13	TRBV5-8	TRBJ2-3	NA	ASSLVLGDTDTQY
13	TRBV5-4	TRBJ1-1	NA	ASSPLQGGHTEAF
15	TRBV6-2/TRBV6-3	TRBJ2-3	NA	ASSARTSGSGTDTQY
11	TRBV6-6	TRBJ2-1	NA	ASYYSGGNEQF
14	TRBV27	TRBJ2-7	NA	ASSLPPGLGGGEQY
16	TRBV27	TRBJ2-6	NA	ASSFYWGESSGANVLT
14	TRBV27	TRBJ2-3	NA	ASSLYSGEGTDTQY
13	TRBV2	TRBJ2-1	NA	ASSESSGSWDEQF
12	TRBV5-6	TRBJ1-2	NA	ASSFAGGNYGYT
16	TRBV30	TRBJ1-3	NA	AWSEIAGTSYSGNTIY
13	TRBV7-3	TRBJ1-1	NA	ASSTSGGMNTEAF
16	TRBV4-3	TRBJ2-5	NA	ASSQDPGGGSGTETQY
13	TRBV3-1/TRBV3-2	TRBJ1-2	NA	ASSHDRSLNYGYT
12	TRBV9	TRBJ2-7	NA	ASSPQGSGREQY
12	TRBV11-2	TRBJ2-5	NA	ASSLAQFQETQY
10	TRBV2	TRBJ1-6	NA	ASTISQVLFH
13	TRBV4-1	TRBJ1-2	NA	ASSQATGNFYGYT
9	TRBV6-5	TRBJ1-4	few	ASRESEKLF
13	TRBV25-1	TRBJ2-1	NA	ASNTGLAGRNEQF
10	TRBV3-1/TRBV3-2	TRBJ2-1	NA	ASSQKRNEQF
14	TRBV27	TRBJ2-1	NA	ASSPSGRARGNEQF
12	TRBV2	TRBJ1-6	NA	ASSDRPPDSPLH
13	TRBV15	TRBJ2-4	NA	ATSIPGITKNIQY
13	TRBV7-9	TRBJ2-3	NA	ASSPSPWSTDTQY